One and the same sample provided the 21 T cell receptor beta chains below, sequenced in a study of T cell repertoires in cytomegalovirus infection. The antigens these receptors bind are not known. Via MiXCR, TCRdb re-called the reads, giving one row per CDR3 protein. The table lists approximately 56,000 distinct CDR3 sequences, around 20% of them singletons, with around three quarters in the top ten. This specimen was CD8+ T cells from cultured PBMCs, taken from culture after CMV antigen stimulation. These receptors all come from a human donor in good health (CMV status not recorded). Some clones in this sample may be carry-over from other donors' samples.

The CDR3 loop reads CASSLYDRTLEQYF. CDR3 bases: TGTGCCAGCAGTTTATACGACAGGACGCTCGAGCAGTACTTC. The chain has TRBV27 and TRBJ2-7, with a weak D call TRBD1 (6 bases). Trimming left V 1 base short and J 6 bases short, with 13 bases between. The germline gives CDR1 MNHEY, CDR2 SMNVEV (reference sequence). This CDR3 spans 14 amino acids.

CDR3 loop: CASSPGTYQETQYF. CDR3 bases: TGTGCCAGCAGCCCTGGGACTTACCAAGAGACCCAGTACTTC. The genes are TRBV7-2 and TRBJ2-5; a weak D match, TRBD2 (6 bases). Germline values: CDR1 SGHTA, CDR2 FQGNSA. Trimming took 5 bases from V and 0 from J, leaving 10 bases between them. This CDR3 has 14 amino acids. The full variable domain, in which reference TRBV7-2 and TRBJ2-5 provide the parts outside the CDR3, is GAGVSQSPSNKVTEKGKDVELRCDPISGHTALYWYRQSLGQGLEFLIYFQGNSAPDKSGLPSDRFSAERTGGSVSTLTIQRTQQEDSAVYLCASSPGTYQETQYFGPGTRLLVL.

This clonotype was seen more than once but under ten times. This rearrangement joins TRBV14 to TRBJ2-3, with D perhaps TRBD1 (6 bases). Germline values: CDR1 SGHDN, CDR2 FVKESK. This CDR3 comprises 18 residues. The germline V and J ends were trimmed by 1 base and 1 base, with 18 bases remaining between them. The CDR3 coding sequence is TGTGCCAGCAGCCAAGGATCCGGGACACTAATTCGCACAGATACGCAGTATTTT. Translation: CASSQGSGTLIRTDTQYF.

CDR3 coding DNA: TGTGCCAGCAGCCCTCGGACAGGGAGTCAATGGGATACGCAGTATTTT. Its translation: CASSPRTGSQWDTQYF. The V and J genes are TRBV7-6 and TRBJ2-3, with 8 bases aligning to TRBD1. The CDR3 has 16 residues. Trimming took 5 bases from V and 6 from J; bases not matched to a gene: 13. Germline assignment: CDR1 SGHVS and CDR2 FNYEAQ.

J is TRBJ2-5 and V is TRBV9, with D perhaps matching TRBD2 (6 bases). This CDR3 has 14 residues. Per germline, CDR1 SGDLS and CDR2 YYNGEE. Trimming left V 3 bases short and J 1 base short, with 10 bases between. CDR3 DNA: TGTGCCAGCAGCGCGTACGGGAGCCAAGAGACCCAGTACTTC. Translation: CASSAYGSQETQYF.

This chain joins TRBV27 and TRBJ2-3; D might be TRBD1 (6 bases). The CDR3 loop spans 14 amino acids. Deletions cut 5 bases from V and 2 bases from J, with 11 bases between. Per the germline V gene, CDR1 is MNHEY and CDR2 is SMNVEV (reference sequence). The DNA of the CDR3 is TGTGCCAGCAGTCTAGGGGGTACCACAGATACGCAGTATTTT. Its protein is CASSLGGTTDTQYF.

The sample holds a few counts of this clonotype. This chain connects TRBV5-5 to TRBJ1-6; 7 bases agree with TRBD1. CDR1 is SGHKS, CDR2 YYEKEE, per germline (reference sequence). The CDR3 totals 15 residues. V was clipped by 2 bases and J by 7 bases; unmatched bases: 6. DNA of the CDR3: TGTGCCAGCAGCTTACAGGGAGGGGGCAATTCACCCCTCCACTTT. Translated: CASSLQGGGNSPLHF.

The rearrangement joins TRBV4-1 to TRBJ1-6, with D hard to call. The V gene lost 0 bases and the J gene lost 6 bases, with 9 bases spanning the gap. Germline V lookup: CDR1 MGHRA, CDR2 YSYEKL. The CDR3 loop spans 15 amino acids. DNA of the CDR3: TGCGCCAGCAGCCAAGAAGTCACAGTTAATTCACCCCTCCACTTT. This sequence encodes CASSQEVTVNSPLHF.

This clonotype has a single count. The chain is built from TRBV7-2 and TRBJ1-1; D may be TRBD1 (6 bases). V was cut by 4 bases and J by 4 bases, with 13 bases left in between. CDR1 and CDR2 from the germline V gene are SGHTA and FQGNSA. The CDR3 is 14 amino acids. DNA for the CDR3: TGTGCCAGCAGCTCACTACAGGGTAGCACTGAAGCTTTCTTT. Translation: CASSSLQGSTEAFF.

J is TRBJ2-5 and V is TRBV7-2; 8 bases line up with TRBD2. The CDR3 consists of 16 residues. V lost 4 bases, J lost 5 bases, and 12 bases stayed unmatched. The germline gives CDR1 SGHTA, CDR2 FQGNSA. For the CDR3, the DNA is TGTGCCAGCAGCTCCGTAGCGGGATCAATTGTGGAGACCCAGTACTTC. As protein: CASSSVAGSIVETQYF.

V is TRBV28 and J is TRBJ1-2; unclear D gene. Germline CDR1 is MDHEN and CDR2 is SYDVKM. The CDR3 covers 15 residues. Trimming removed 5 bases at V and 0 bases at J, with 13 bases between. CDR3 DNA sequence: TGTGCCAGCAGTCCTGCTCTTCCCACTAACTATGGCTACACCTTC. Residues: CASSPALPTNYGYTF.

The V and J genes are TRBV7-9 and TRBJ1-4; D gene ambiguous. CDR3 length: 16 residues. Trimming removed 1 base from V and 0 bases from J, with 9 bases in between. Germline-derived CDR1 and CDR2 are SEHNR and FQNEAQ (reference sequence). The CDR3 spells CASSLVAGTTNEKLFF. In DNA form, the CDR3 reads TGTGCCAGCAGCTTAGTTGCGGGAACAACTAATGAAAAACTGTTTTTT.

This clonotype was seen a handful of times. The genes are TRBV19 and TRBJ1-2; unclear D gene. V lost 5 bases and J 3 bases, leaving 13 bases between the germline ends. Germline V gene data show CDR1 as LNHDA and CDR2 as SQIVND (reference sequence). CDR3 length: 14 amino acids. CDR3 region: CASSRIVIDYGYTF. CDR3 sequence (DNA): TGTGCCAGTAGTCGAATAGTGATTGACTATGGCTACACCTTC.

This clonotype occurred many times. The chain carries TRBV6-6 and TRBJ1-2, with no clear D. V was pared by 0 bases and J by 12 bases, with 8 bases between. The germline CDR1 and CDR2 sequences are MNHNY and SVGAGI (reference sequence). This CDR3 is 11 amino acids long. CDR3 nucleotide sequence: TGTGCCAGCAGTTACTCCGGGAGCGACACCTTC. Encoded protein: CASSYSGSDTF.

CDR3 region: CSHRGPKGGYTF. For the CDR3, the DNA is TGCAGTCACAGGGGCCCGAAGGGGGGCTACACCTTC. The chain has TRBV20-1 and TRBJ1-2, with TRBD1 matching over 7 bases. From germline, CDR1 is DFQATT and CDR2 SNEGSKA (reference sequence). The junction had 11 bases not matched to a gene; V was cut back by 8 bases and J by 8 bases. The CDR3 has 12 amino acids.

This clonotype turned up a few times. This rearrangement joins TRBV7-9 to TRBJ1-1; 8 bases line up with TRBD1. CDR3 length equals 14 residues. Germline V gene lookup returns CDR1 SEHNR and CDR2 FQNEAQ (reference sequence). Trimming took 4 bases from V and 8 from J; bases not matched to a gene: 9. The CDR3 sequence: CASSSPVDRGEAFF. Written as DNA, the CDR3 is TGTGCCAGCAGCTCCCCTGTTGACAGGGGAGAAGCTTTCTTT.

Concerning this clonotype: This may be a read error: a much more frequent sequence differs by one nucleotide. The genes are TRBV7-6 and TRBJ1-1; D gene ambiguous. CDR1 and CDR2 (germline): SGHVS, FNYEAQ. The CDR3 loop spans 16 amino acids. The V and J ends lost 3 bases and 2 bases respectively, with 16 bases between them. CDR3 region: CASSFSPGAANTEAFF. CDR3 in DNA: TGTGCCAGCAGCTTTTCCCCCGGCGCTGCAAACACTGAAGCTTTCTTT.

The rearrangement joins TRBV6-5 to TRBJ2-7; possibly TRBD1 for D (6 bases). V was cut by 5 bases and J by 2 bases, with 13 bases left in between. Per germline, CDR1 MNHEY and CDR2 SVGAGI. The CDR3 runs 14 residues. CDR3 protein: CASSEIQGPYEQYF. The CDR3 DNA follows: TGTGCCAGCAGTGAGATCCAGGGGCCCTACGAGCAGTACTTC.

The chain employs TRBV19 and TRBJ2-1; D gene unclear. There are 15 residues in the CDR3. CDR1 and CDR2 (germline): LNHDA, SQIVND (reference sequence). V dropped 5 bases and J dropped 0 bases, with 11 bases sitting between them. The CDR3, as DNA: TGTGCCAGTAGTTCTGGGGTCGGCTCCTACAATGAGCAGTTCTTC. This translates into CASSSGVGSYNEQFF.

V and J are TRBV19 and TRBJ1-2, with 7 bases fitting TRBD1. The CDR3 has 16 residues. Germline loops: CDR1 LNHDA, CDR2 SQIVND (reference sequence). V trimming: 4 bases; J trimming: 3 bases; junction bases outside the gene matches: 11. The CDR3 DNA reads as TGTGCCAGTAGTACACGGACCTCCGGGACAGACTATGGCTACACCTTC. It is translated as CASSTRTSGTDYGYTF. Full variable domain (remainder filled in from reference TRBV19 and TRBJ1-2): DGGITQSPKYLFRKEGQNVTLSCEQNLNHDAMYWYRQDPGQGLRLIYYSQIVNDFQKGDIAEGYSVSREKKESFPLTVTSAQKNPTAFYLCASSTRTSGTDYGYTFGSGTRLTVV.

This clonotype was seen a handful of times. The genes are TRBV6-5 and TRBJ2-6; D might be TRBD2 (6 bases). Looked up from germline, CDR1 is MNHEY and CDR2 is SVGAGI. V was pared by 11 bases and J by 9 bases, with 11 bases between. This CDR3 comprises 11 residues. CDR3 bases: TGTGCCGCGGGAACGGGCAACGTCCTGACTTTC. Amino acid sequence: CAAGTGNVLTF.